This TCR beta chain was sequenced in a study of cytomegalovirus exposure and HLA in healthy donors. 60 Vbeta and 13 Jbeta primers were used in PCR. Using immunoSEQ multiplex PCR, the repertoire was profiled, and TCRdb retains in-frame clones only, with some absent. Altogether about 95,000 clones are present, approximately 77% being singletons, with the ten largest covering around 5%. Germline CDR1 is SGHKS and CDR2 is YYEKEE (reference sequence). The ends were cut back, 2 bases at V and 4 bases at J, with 9 bases in the middle. CDR3 length equals 13 residues. This rearrangement joins TRBV5-5 to TRBJ1-1; D is possibly TRBD1 (5 bases). Material: PBMCs. This clonotype originated in a woman in her 40s in good health and CMV-seronegative. The CDR3 loop reads CASSFGGGTEAFF. CDR3 in DNA: TGTGCCAGCAGCTTCGGGGGTGGCACTGAAGCTTTCTTT.